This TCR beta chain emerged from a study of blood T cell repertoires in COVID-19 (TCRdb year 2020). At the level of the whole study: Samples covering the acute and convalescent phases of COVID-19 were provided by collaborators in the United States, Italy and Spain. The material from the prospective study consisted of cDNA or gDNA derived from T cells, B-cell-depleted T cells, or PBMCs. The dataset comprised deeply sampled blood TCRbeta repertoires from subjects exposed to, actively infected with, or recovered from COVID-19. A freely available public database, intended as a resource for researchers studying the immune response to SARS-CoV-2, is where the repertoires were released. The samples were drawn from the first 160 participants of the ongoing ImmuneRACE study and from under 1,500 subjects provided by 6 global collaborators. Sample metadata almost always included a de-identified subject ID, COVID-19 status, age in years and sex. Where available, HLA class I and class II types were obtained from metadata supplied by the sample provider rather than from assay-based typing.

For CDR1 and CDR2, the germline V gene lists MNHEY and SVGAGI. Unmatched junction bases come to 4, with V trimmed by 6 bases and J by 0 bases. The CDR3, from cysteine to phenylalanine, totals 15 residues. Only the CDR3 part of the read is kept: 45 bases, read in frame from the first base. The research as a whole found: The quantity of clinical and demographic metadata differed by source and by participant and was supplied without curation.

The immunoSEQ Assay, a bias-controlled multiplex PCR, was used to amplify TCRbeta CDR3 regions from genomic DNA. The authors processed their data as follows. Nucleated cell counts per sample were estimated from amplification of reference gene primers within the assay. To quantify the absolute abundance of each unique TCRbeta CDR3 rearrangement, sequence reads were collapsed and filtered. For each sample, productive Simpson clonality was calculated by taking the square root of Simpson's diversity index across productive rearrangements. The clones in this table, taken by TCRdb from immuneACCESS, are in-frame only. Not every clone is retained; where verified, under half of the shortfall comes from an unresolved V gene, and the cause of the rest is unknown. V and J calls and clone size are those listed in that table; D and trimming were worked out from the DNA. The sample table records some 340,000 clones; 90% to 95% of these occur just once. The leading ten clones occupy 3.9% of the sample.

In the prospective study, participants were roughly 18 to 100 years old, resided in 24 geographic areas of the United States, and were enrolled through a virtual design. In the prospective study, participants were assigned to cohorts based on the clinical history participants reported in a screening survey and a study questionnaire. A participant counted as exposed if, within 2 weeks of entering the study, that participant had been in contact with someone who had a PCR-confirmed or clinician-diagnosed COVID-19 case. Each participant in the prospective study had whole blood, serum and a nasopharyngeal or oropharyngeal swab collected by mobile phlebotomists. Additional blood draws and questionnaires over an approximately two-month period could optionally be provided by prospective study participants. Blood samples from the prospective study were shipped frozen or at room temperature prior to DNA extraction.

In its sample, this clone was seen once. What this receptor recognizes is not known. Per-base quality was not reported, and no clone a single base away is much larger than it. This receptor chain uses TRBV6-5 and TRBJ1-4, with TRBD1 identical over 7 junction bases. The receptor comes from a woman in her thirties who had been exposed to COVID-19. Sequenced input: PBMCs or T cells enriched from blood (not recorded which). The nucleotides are TGTGCCAGCAGAGAGGGACAGACAACTAATGAAAAACTGTTTTTT. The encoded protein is CASREGQTTNEKLFF.